Below, 7 T cell receptor beta chains from the same sample are listed, as sequenced in a study of T cells in Graves' hyperthyroidism and ophthalmopathy. Regions amplified from RNA transcripts were the TCR beta CDR3 regions. In the first-round RT-PCR of the TCR CDR3, the HTBI primer set was used. MiXCR was run by TCRdb on the multiplex PCR reads, yielding one entry per CDR3 protein. The sample contains hundreds of thousands of distinct CDR3 sequences, 11% to 15% of which appear only once. The sequencing input was blood. Every receptor here comes from a woman in her thirties or forties with Graves' hyperthyroidism.

This clonotype was recorded many times. J is TRBJ2-7 and V is TRBV20-1, with D possibly being TRBD1 or TRBD2 (5 bases each). Trimming shortened V by 7 bases and J by 2 bases, and 15 bases separated the two germline ends. Germline loops: CDR1 DFQATT, CDR2 SNEGSKA (reference sequence). The CDR3 totals 13 residues. CDR3 DNA sequence: TGCAGTGGACTCCGGGACCGAGCCTACGAGCAGTACTTC. It encodes CSGLRDRAYEQYF.

In this sample, this clonotype turned up a few times. The rearrangement links TRBV20-1 to TRBJ2-3; maybe TRBD2 (6 bases). V lost 1 base and J lost 2, with 13 bases in between. Germline CDR1 and CDR2: DFQATT and SNEGSKA (reference sequence). The CDR3 sequence is 15 residues long. Here the CDR3 DNA reads TGCAGTGCTAGAGCTATCGCGGGAAACACAGATACGCAGTATTTT. This gives the protein CSARAIAGNTDTQYF.

This clonotype was seen repeatedly, ten times or more. The chain uses TRBV9 and TRBJ2-3; TRBD2 agrees at 13 bases. The trim removed 3 bases at V and 2 bases at J, leaving 6 bases unmatched. The germline gives CDR1 SGDLS, CDR2 YYNGEE. This CDR3 region has 17 residues. The CDR3 sequence: CASSGTSGSALTDTQYF. The CDR3 nucleotides are TGTGCCAGCAGCGGGACTAGCGGGAGCGCCCTCACAGATACGCAGTATTTT. The full variable domain, in which reference TRBV9 and TRBJ2-3 provide the parts outside the CDR3, is DSGVTQTPKHLITATGQRVTLRCSPRSGDLSVYWYQQSLDQGLQFLIQYYNGEERAKGNILERFSAQQFPDLHSELNLSSLELGDSALYFCASSGTSGSALTDTQYFGPGTRLTVL.

This clonotype was seen ten or more times. The chain recombines TRBV5-1 with TRBJ2-1, with 7 nucleotides matching TRBD1. Germline values: CDR1 SGHRS, CDR2 YFSETQ. CDR3 length equals 14 residues. Germline trimming cut 0 bases from V and 8 bases from J; bases unmatched to any gene: 5. The CDR3 spells CASSLDRGRDEQFF. The CDR3, as DNA: TGCGCCAGCAGCTTGGACAGGGGACGCGATGAGCAGTTCTTC.

This clonotype was picked up many times. The rearrangement links TRBV20-1 to TRBJ2-3; TRBD2 agrees at 8 bases. V dropped 2 bases and J dropped 3; count of bases not matched to a gene: 13. From germline, CDR1 is DFQATT and CDR2 SNEGSKA (reference sequence). CDR3 length equals 17 residues. CDR3 coding DNA: TGCAGTGCTAGACCGATTAGCGGGACTTTTGTGACAGATACGCAGTATTTT. Translation gives CSARPISGTFVTDTQYF.

The rearrangement uses TRBV11-2 and TRBJ2-3; the D gene is possibly TRBD2 (5 bases). Germline V gene data show CDR1 as SGHAT and CDR2 as FQNNGV. CDR3 length: 16 amino acids. V lost 2 bases and J 3 bases, leaving 15 bases between the germline ends. Here the CDR3 reads CASSLSSLGGTDTQYF. CDR3 nucleotide sequence: TGTGCCAGCAGCTTAAGCTCGCTAGGAGGTACAGATACGCAGTATTTT.

The sample holds many counts of this clonotype. This chain links TRBV20-1 with TRBJ2-5; D may be TRBD2 (5 bases). The CDR3 extends over 14 amino acids. The germline CDR1 and CDR2 sequences are DFQATT and SNEGSKA (reference sequence). V was trimmed by 3 bases and J by 4 bases, leaving 15 bases between them. The CDR3 region is CSASSGWAGETQYF. In DNA form, the CDR3 reads TGCAGTGCTAGTTCCGGCTGGGCGGGAGAGACCCAGTACTTC.